The 22 T cell receptor beta chains presented below share a single source sample, sequenced in a study of blood T cell repertoires in COVID-19. The data were produced by immunoSEQ multiplex PCR, yet TCRdb's version contains in-frame clones alone and is incomplete. Among around 84,000 clones, around 86% were seen once, and the ten largest hold around 7.8%. Sequencing was done on a sample of peripheral blood. All receptors derive from a man aged 80 or over with active or convalescent COVID-19.

The DNA of the CDR3 is TGTGCCAGCAGCCCGGGACAGGGACTGAGCACTGAAGCTTTCTTT. Protein sequence: CASSPGQGLSTEAFF. The V and J genes are TRBV14 and TRBJ1-1, with 9 bases fitting TRBD1. Looked up from germline, CDR1 is SGHDN and CDR2 is FVKESK. V shed 4 bases and J 4 bases; nucleotides not matched to a gene: 7. This CDR3 region has 15 residues.

This CDR3 reads CATKSPKRDSQPQHF. CDR3 nucleotide sequence: TGTGCCACCAAATCACCCAAACGGGATAGTCAGCCCCAGCATTTT. The chain recombines TRBV24-1 with TRBJ1-5; no clear D gene. From germline, CDR1 is KGHDR and CDR2 SFDVKD. V was shortened by 8 bases and J by 6 bases, with 19 bases between the two germline ends. The CDR3 has 15 residues.

The chain carries TRBV19 and TRBJ1-5; 7 bases are shared with TRBD1. With V trimmed by 7 bases and J by 2 bases, 8 bases remained unmatched. CDR3 size: 15 residues. Germline V gene lookup returns CDR1 LNHDA and CDR2 SQIVND (reference sequence). The CDR3 here is CASTEGAGGNQPQHF. In DNA, the CDR3 is TGTGCCAGTACGGAGGGGGCAGGCGGCAATCAGCCCCAGCATTTT.

A few counts support this clone. The chain joins TRBV27 to TRBJ1-6; 7 bases line up with TRBD1. The CDR3 is made up of 14 amino acids. V lost 7 bases, J lost 7 bases, and 7 bases stayed unmatched. Per the germline V gene, CDR1 is MNHEY and CDR2 is SMNVEV (reference sequence). The CDR3 DNA reads TGTGCCAGCACTATGGGACAGCGCAATTCACCCCTCCACTTT. Translation gives CASTMGQRNSPLHF.

V usage is TRBV24-1 and J usage is TRBJ2-3, with D unclear. V shed 5 bases and J shed 3 bases, with 5 bases lying between them. The V gene's germline CDR1 is KGHDR and CDR2 SFDVKD. This CDR3 is 12 amino acids long. CDR3 bases: TGTGCCACCAGTGGCGATACAGATACGCAGTATTTT. It encodes CATSGDTDTQYF.

The chain carries TRBV6-1 and TRBJ2-1, with 9 bases lining up with TRBD2. The CDR3 is 15 residues long. Trimming removed 3 bases from V and 2 bases from J; junction bases left unmatched: 2. CDR1 is MNHNS and CDR2 is SASEGT in the germline V gene. This CDR3 reads CASSDRGRAYNEQFF. The DNA for the CDR3 is TGTGCCAGCAGTGATCGCGGGAGGGCCTACAATGAGCAGTTCTTC.

The table lists this clone with a few counts. V and J are TRBV11-2 and TRBJ1-5, with D tentatively TRBD1 (6 bases). This CDR3 is 14 amino acids long. Germline CDR1 SGHAT, CDR2 FQNNGV. The V gene lost 4 bases and the J gene lost 9 bases, with 16 bases spanning the gap. The CDR3 region is CASSSIQGRGPQHF. DNA for the CDR3: TGTGCCAGCAGCTCAATACAGGGCCGGGGGCCCCAGCATTTT.

This clone has only a few counts. CDR3 amino acids: CASSLFTGTDNSPLHF. The DNA for the CDR3 is TGTGCCAGCAGCTTGTTTACCGGGACAGATAATTCACCCCTCCACTTT. The chain is built from TRBV5-8 and TRBJ1-6; 7 nucleotides match TRBD1. The junction had 6 bases not matched to a gene; V was cut back by 1 base and J by 5 bases. CDR1 SGHTS and CDR2 YDEGEE come from the germline V gene. The CDR3 has 16 amino acids.

V usage is TRBV24-1 and J usage is TRBJ2-3, with D possibly matching TRBD1 (5 bases). V dropped 3 bases and J dropped 0 bases, with 15 bases sitting between them. Germline values: CDR1 KGHDR, CDR2 SFDVKD. The length of the CDR3 is 17 residues. In DNA, the CDR3 is TGTGCCACCAGTGATCCGACGACAGCCCCTAGCACAGATACGCAGTATTTT. It codes for CATSDPTTAPSTDTQYF.

This clone appeared a single time. The V call is TRBV14, the J call TRBJ2-1; D gene unclear. Germline CDR1 and CDR2: SGHDN and FVKESK. V was pared by 6 bases and J by 1 base, with 13 bases between. CDR3 length: 15 residues. The CDR3 region is CASSPELRSYNEQFF. The DNA of the CDR3 is TGTGCCAGCAGTCCTGAACTGAGGTCCTACAATGAGCAGTTCTTC.

In its sample, this clone was seen once. The chain employs TRBV9 and TRBJ2-2; no definite D call. The germline CDR1 and CDR2 sequences are SGDLS and YYNGEE. The V end lost 0 bases, the J end lost 1 base, and 4 bases lay between the germline ends. The CDR3 has 14 residues. CDR3 bases: TGTGCCAGCAGCGTAGCTTGGAACACCGGGGAGCTGTTTTTT. Translation: CASSVAWNTGELFF. The whole variable domain, remainder taken from reference TRBV9 and TRBJ2-2, is DSGVTQTPKHLITATGQRVTLRCSPRSGDLSVYWYQQSLDQGLQFLIQYYNGEERAKGNILERFSAQQFPDLHSELNLSSLELGDSALYFCASSVAWNTGELFFGEGSRLTVL.

The chain combines TRBV7-3 with TRBJ2-2, with TRBD1 identical over 8 bases. The V segment lost 1 base and the J segment 3 bases; nucleotides outside the gene matches: 10. The CDR3 is 18 amino acids. The germline gives CDR1 SGHTA, CDR2 FQGTGA. CDR3 nucleotides: TGTGCCAGCAGCTTAATCGCAGTAGGGGACAGGCACACCGGGGAGCTGTTTTTT. This gives the protein CASSLIAVGDRHTGELFF. Variable domain in full (rest from reference TRBV7-3 and TRBJ2-2): GAGVSQTPSNKVTEKGKYVELRCDPISGHTALYWYRQSLGQGPEFLIYFQGTGAADDSGLPNDRFFAVRPEGSVSTLKIQRTERGDSAVYLCASSLIAVGDRHTGELFFGEGSRLTVL.

The chain joins TRBV5-6 to TRBJ2-3, with 7 bases that match TRBD2. Trimming cost V 3 bases and J 2 bases; bases outside gene matches: 9. The CDR3 loop spans 16 amino acids. Germline assignment: CDR1 SGHDT and CDR2 YYEEEE. Here the CDR3 reads CASSYTLAVLTDTQYF. CDR3 sequence (DNA): TGTGCCAGCAGCTACACCCTAGCGGTCCTCACAGATACGCAGTATTTT.

The chain employs TRBV9 and TRBJ1-6; 11 nucleotides agree with TRBD1. Germline CDR1 and CDR2: SGDLS and YYNGEE. Trimming removed 2 bases from V and 7 bases from J; junction bases left unmatched: 2. The CDR3 extends over 15 amino acids. The CDR3 nucleotides are TGTGCCAGCAGCGTCAGGGACAGGGGGAATTCACCCCTCCACTTT. The encoded protein is CASSVRDRGNSPLHF. The whole variable domain, remainder taken from reference TRBV9 and TRBJ1-6, is DSGVTQTPKHLITATGQRVTLRCSPRSGDLSVYWYQQSLDQGLQFLIQYYNGEERAKGNILERFSAQQFPDLHSELNLSSLELGDSALYFCASSVRDRGNSPLHFGNGTRLTVT.

The chain uses TRBV30 and TRBJ1-5; D call uncertain. Trimming left V 0 bases short and J 7 bases short, with 10 bases between. The CDR3 covers 13 residues. The germline CDR1 and CDR2 sequences are GTSNPN and SVGIG (reference sequence). CDR3 residues: CAWSVGSGQPQHF. CDR3 DNA sequence: TGTGCCTGGAGTGTAGGGTCGGGGCAGCCCCAGCATTTT.

The chain employs TRBV28 and TRBJ2-7; 8 bases are shared with TRBD1. Germline assignment: CDR1 MDHEN and CDR2 SYDVKM. J was trimmed by 4 bases and V by 6 bases; bases with no gene match: 8. The CDR3 loop spans 14 amino acids. The CDR3 sequence is CASRSQGGPYEQYV. CDR3 in DNA: TGTGCCAGCAGATCACAGGGGGGACCATACGAGCAGTACGTC.

V is TRBV5-1 and J is TRBJ1-1, with D hard to call. V gave up 0 bases and J gave up 7 bases, with 19 bases separating them. The CDR3 runs 16 residues. Germline lookup yields CDR1 SGHRS and CDR2 YFSETQ. CDR3 coding DNA: TGCGCCAGCAGCTTGGATCCGTTTGGCGAACAGAGTGAAGCTTTCTTT. Its protein is CASSLDPFGEQSEAFF.

The chain combines TRBV7-2 with TRBJ1-3; D uncertain. Germline V gene data show CDR1 as SGHTA and CDR2 as FQGNSA. V was cut by 2 bases and J by 0 bases, with 14 bases left in between. The CDR3 has 17 amino acids. The chain's CDR3 is CASSLPSLSPSGNTIYF. CDR3 nucleotide sequence: TGTGCCAGCAGCTTACCGTCTTTGTCTCCCTCTGGAAACACCATATATTTT.

The CDR3 here is CASTPAGGGYGYTF. CDR3 sequence (DNA): TGTGCCAGTACCCCGGCAGGGGGCGGCTATGGCTACACCTTC. V is TRBV19 and J is TRBJ1-2; 8 bases fit TRBD1. CDR1 is LNHDA, CDR2 SQIVND, per germline (reference sequence). V lost 7 bases and J lost 4; bases outside the gene matches: 8. There are 14 residues in the CDR3.

The V gene is TRBV19, the J gene TRBJ2-2, with 11 bases identical to TRBD2. V shed 4 bases and J 6 bases; nucleotides not matched to a gene: 7. Germline V gene data show CDR1 as LNHDA and CDR2 as SQIVND (reference sequence). This CDR3 comprises 16 residues. The CDR3: CASSTVLAGAAGELFF. CDR3 nucleotide sequence: TGTGCCAGTAGTACAGTACTAGCGGGGGCAGCCGGGGAGCTGTTTTTT.

V usage is TRBV7-8 and J usage is TRBJ2-1; the match to TRBD2 covers 11 bases. The trim removed 5 bases at V and 8 bases at J, leaving 8 bases unmatched. The CDR3 extends over 15 amino acids. CDR1 and CDR2 from the germline V gene are SGHVS and FQNEAQ. CDR3 coding DNA: TGTGCCAGCAGCCCATTAGCGGGAGGGCCCTATGAGCAGTTCTTC. Protein product: CASSPLAGGPYEQFF.

This clone was seen just once. CDR3 amino acids: CASSTGTSGFASTDTQYF. The CDR3 region has the DNA TGTGCCAGCAGCACCGGGACTAGTGGTTTTGCTAGCACAGATACGCAGTATTTT. The V call is TRBV11-2, the J call TRBJ2-3; 8 nucleotides agree with TRBD2. Germline values: CDR1 SGHAT, CDR2 FQNNGV. V lost 5 bases, J lost 0 bases, and 13 bases stayed unmatched. This CDR3 has 18 residues.